Sequencing of this TCR beta chain was carried out in a study of control samples from healthy donors and cancer patients. Here immunoSEQ multiplex PCR was the method, and the copy in TCRdb shows in-frame clones only, minus some. The sample contains tens of thousands of clones, approximately 89% of which appear only once. This clone has just one count. V lost 1 base to trimming and J lost 10 bases, with 10 bases between them. CDR3 length: 12 amino acids. CDR1 is KGHDR and CDR2 is SFDVKD in the germline V gene. The rearrangement joins TRBV24-1 to TRBJ2-7; no definite D call. The sequenced sample consisted of PBMCs. The receptor was derived from a man younger than 40 with colorectal cancer. The CDR3 DNA is TGTGCCACCAGTGATTTCGGCCTGGCTCAGTACTTC. Translated, it gives CATSDFGLAQYF.